This T cell receptor beta chain was identified in a study of T cells in Graves' hyperthyroidism and ophthalmopathy. Study as a whole: Blood from the periphery was taken at initial diagnosis, before any treatment. Study conclusions and caveats: The majority of expanded thyroid clonotypes above 0.001 also appeared in blood. Through a model of 13 V-J features, ophthalmopathy was separated from stable hyperthyroidism.

RNA transcripts were the template for amplifying TCR beta CDR3 regions. First-round RT-PCR targeting the TCR CDR3 was performed with the HTBI primer set. MiXCR, run by TCRdb on the multiplex PCR reads, gives a single entry per CDR3 protein. The table shows roughly 380,000 distinct CDR3 sequences, with roughly 13% occurring only once. The PBMCs were taken from approximately 9 ml of fresh peripheral blood. As to this clonotype: Its target is not known. A much larger clonotype is one base distant, so this may be a read error.

This clonotype was sampled from a woman between 18 and 30 years old with Graves' hyperthyroidism. The sequencing input was blood.

Here the CDR3 DNA reads TGCAGCGTTGAAGATCCCAAGGGACCAGGCGGGAATGAGCAGTACTTC. Translating gives CSVEDPKGPGGNEQYF. This chain joins TRBV29-1 and TRBJ2-7, with a tentative D call TRBD2 (6 bases). V was pared by 0 bases and J by 7 bases, with 22 bases between. The CDR3 loop spans 16 amino acids. Germline V CDR1 and CDR2: SQVTM, ANQGSEA.